This T cell receptor (beta chain) was recorded in a study of CD8 T cells in ankylosing spondylitis. CDR3 length: 16 amino acids. The ends lost 5 bases at V and 2 bases at J; junction bases unmatched: 10. The V gene's germline CDR1 is LNHDA and CDR2 SQIVND (reference sequence). TCRdb reanalysed the 5' RACE reads using MiXCR and keeps one entry per CDR3 protein. Of fewer than 180,000 distinct CDR3 sequences listed, around two fifths are singletons. Sequences were obtained from synovial fluid, either unsorted or a sorted T cell fraction (not recorded which). This chain connects TRBV19 to TRBJ2-3; 7 bases fit TRBD2. This sequence originates from a male donor with ankylosing spondylitis. The CDR3 bases are TGTGCCAGTAGTGAACCGGGACTACCCTACACAGATACGCAGTATTTT. Encoded protein: CASSEPGLPYTDTQYF.